A single sample gave rise to the 27 T cell receptor beta chains below, sequenced in a study of T cells in Graves' hyperthyroidism and ophthalmopathy. TCR beta CDR3 region amplification was performed from RNA transcripts. The primer set for the first-round RT-PCR of the TCR CDR3 was HTBI. TCRdb itself ran the multiplex PCR reads through MiXCR, one entry per CDR3 protein. The table shows a few hundred thousand distinct CDR3 sequences, with roughly a sixth occurring only once. What was sequenced was blood. These receptors were obtained from a woman aged 40 to 49 with Graves' ophthalmopathy.

This clonotype occurred many times. This CDR3 reads CASADGGRQETQYF. DNA for the CDR3: TGTGCCAGCGCTGACGGGGGGCGGCAAGAGACCCAGTACTTC. The chain links TRBV28 to TRBJ2-5, with D perhaps TRBD2 (7 bases). Trimming took off 8 bases at V and 2 bases at J, with 15 bases between the two ends. Looked up from germline, CDR1 is MDHEN and CDR2 is SYDVKM. This CDR3 has 14 residues.

This clonotype was seen repeatedly, ten times or more. V is TRBV20-1 and J is TRBJ2-1, with D unresolved. This CDR3 has 13 residues. Trimming stripped 0 bases from V and 5 bases from J, with 8 bases between. The germline CDR1 and CDR2 sequences are DFQATT and SNEGSKA (reference sequence). The CDR3 spells CSARENYHNEQFF. The CDR3, as DNA: TGCAGTGCTAGAGAGAATTATCACAATGAGCAGTTCTTC.

This clonotype has at least ten counts. This rearrangement joins TRBV28 to TRBJ2-1, with TRBD2 matching 10 bases. V gave up 6 bases and J gave up 9 bases; unmatched junction bases: 8. The germline V gene has CDR1 MDHEN and CDR2 SYDVKM. This CDR3 comprises 14 residues. CDR3 loop: CASRTSLAGVEQFF. DNA of the CDR3: TGTGCCAGCAGGACCTCTCTAGCGGGAGTTGAGCAGTTCTTC.

The sample holds a few counts of this clonotype. The chain employs TRBV30 and TRBJ2-7; 7 bases agree with TRBD2. The CDR3 has 12 amino acids. The germline CDR1 and CDR2 sequences are GTSNPN and SVGIG (reference sequence). J gave up 6 bases and V 5 bases, and 7 bases lay outside the gene matches. In DNA, the CDR3 is TGTGCCTGGGGGGGGGAGAGGGGCGAGCAGTACTTC. Encoded protein: CAWGGERGEQYF.

This clonotype was observed a handful of times. The V gene is TRBV20-1, the J gene TRBJ2-3, with D maybe TRBD2 (6 bases). Trimming pared 7 bases from V and 0 bases from J, leaving 14 bases between. Germline V lookup: CDR1 DFQATT, CDR2 SNEGSKA (reference sequence). The CDR3 contains 14 residues. CDR3 DNA sequence: TGCAGTGTTTCCAGAAGCGGGAGCACAGATACGCAGTATTTT. Amino acids: CSVSRSGSTDTQYF.

This clonotype was observed a handful of times. V and J are TRBV12-3 or TRBV12-4 and TRBJ1-4; 7 bases map to TRBD1. This CDR3 has 16 residues. With 5 bases clipped from V and 5 bases from J, the junction kept 11 bases outside the gene matches. The CDR3 coding sequence is TGTGCCAGCAGTCCTTACCTATTGGGACAGAATGAAAAACTGTTTTTT. This gives the protein CASSPYLLGQNEKLFF.

In this sample, this clonotype turned up many times. The V gene is TRBV7-9, the J gene TRBJ2-7; D assignment may be TRBD1 or TRBD2 (5 bases each). This CDR3 region has 12 residues. Trimming took 3 bases from V and 6 from J, leaving 9 bases between them. Germline-derived CDR1 and CDR2 are SEHNR and FQNEAQ (reference sequence). The CDR3 sequence: CASSFPGTEQYF. In DNA form, the CDR3 reads TGTGCCAGCAGCTTCCCAGGGACCGAGCAGTACTTC.

This clonotype was seen a few times. The V and J genes are TRBV6-1 and TRBJ1-3; no reliable D call. Germline V lookup: CDR1 MNHNS, CDR2 SASEGT. This CDR3 has 11 residues. Trimming pared 7 bases from V and 6 bases from J, leaving 7 bases between. The chain's CDR3 is CASKELNTIYF. The DNA for the CDR3 is TGTGCCAGCAAGGAGTTAAACACCATATATTTT.

This clonotype was picked up a small number of times. A junction boundary mismatches the germline segment, possibly from a read error. The rearrangement uses TRBV20-1 and TRBJ1-1, with D hard to call. Germline CDR1 reads DFQATT; CDR2 reads SNEGSKA (reference sequence). The CDR3 spans 14 residues. This CDR3 reads CSVRKGVTNTEAFF. The CDR3 DNA sequence: TGCAGTGTTAGAAAGGGCGTGACGAACACTGAAGCTTTCTTT.

This clonotype appeared many times. This rearrangement joins TRBV7-2 to TRBJ2-7; 10 nucleotides agree with TRBD2. The junction had 16 bases not matched to a gene; V was cut back by 5 bases and J by 9 bases. This CDR3 comprises 16 residues. Looked up from germline, CDR1 is SGHTA and CDR2 is FQGNSA. The CDR3 spells CASSPSPSSGSTVQYF. The CDR3 DNA follows: TGTGCCAGCAGCCCATCCCCATCTAGCGGGAGTACAGTGCAGTACTTC.

There are many counts of this clonotype. The gene calls are TRBV5-1 and TRBJ2-3; TRBD2 matches at 7 bases. Germline V gene data show CDR1 as SGHRS and CDR2 as YFSETQ. The CDR3 runs 16 residues. With 0 bases clipped from V and 1 base from J, the junction kept 5 bases outside the gene matches. CDR3 nucleotides: TGCGCCAGCAGCTTGGCTCGGGAGGTGGGCACAGATACGCAGTATTTT. Translating it yields CASSLAREVGTDTQYF.

J is TRBJ2-1 and V is TRBV7-8; TRBD2 is a possible D gene (5 bases). Per the germline V gene, CDR1 is SGHVS and CDR2 is FQNEAQ. With 2 bases removed from V and 6 bases from J, the gap between germline ends came to 14 bases. CDR3 length: 15 amino acids. Here the CDR3 DNA reads TGTGCCAGCAGCTTAAACGGGCGAGAGGGCAATGAGCAGTTCTTC. Translated: CASSLNGREGNEQFF.

V is TRBV2 and J is TRBJ2-2; D ambiguous. Germline V gene lookup returns CDR1 SNHLY and CDR2 FYNNEI. Trimming shortened V by 4 bases and J by 4 bases, and 7 bases separated the two germline ends. The CDR3 runs to 13 residues. The chain's CDR3 is CASSGVGTGELFF. CDR3 nucleotides: TGTGCCAGCAGTGGGGTGGGCACCGGGGAGCTGTTTTTT.

Many counts were recorded for this clonotype. As DNA, the CDR3 is TGTGCCAGCAGTTTTAGATCACTCCAAGAGACCCAGTACTTC. Encoded protein: CASSFRSLQETQYF. The rearrangement joins TRBV12-3 or TRBV12-4 to TRBJ2-5, with D hard to call. The CDR3 length is 14 residues. Trimming shortened V by 3 bases and J by 1 base, and 9 bases separated the two germline ends.

This clonotype was seen at least ten times. The chain joins TRBV20-1 to TRBJ2-1, with TRBD2 matching over 8 bases. The CDR3 loop spans 15 amino acids. Per the germline V gene, CDR1 is DFQATT and CDR2 is SNEGSKA (reference sequence). The V and J ends lost 6 bases and 5 bases, in that order; junction bases with no gene match: 12. The CDR3 loop is CSAPTGTRTNNEQFF. The CDR3 DNA follows: TGCAGTGCGCCAACCGGGACTAGAACCAACAATGAGCAGTTCTTC.

This clonotype was recorded only once. In nucleotides, the CDR3 is TGCGCCAGCAGCTCCAATCCGACAGGGAGCACCGGGGAGCTGTTTTTT. It specifies CASSSNPTGSTGELFF. This rearrangement joins TRBV5-1 to TRBJ2-2, with 7 bases matching TRBD1. CDR3 length: 16 residues. In germline, CDR1 is SGHRS, CDR2 YFSETQ. V was clipped by 3 bases and J by 4 bases; unmatched bases: 9.

The genes are TRBV4-1 and TRBJ2-7; D is ambiguous. V dropped 0 bases and J dropped 0 bases, with 9 bases sitting between them. The CDR3 consists of 15 residues. Germline CDR1 is MGHRA and CDR2 is YSYEKL. The CDR3: CASSQENRDSYEQYF. DNA for the CDR3: TGCGCCAGCAGCCAAGAGAACAGAGACTCCTACGAGCAGTACTTC.

The table lists this clonotype with a few counts. The chain uses TRBV5-1 and TRBJ2-3, with TRBD2 matching 8 bases. Germline V gene sequence: CDR1 SGHRS, CDR2 YFSETQ. The CDR3 loop spans 14 amino acids. The V gene end was trimmed by 4 bases and the J gene end by 4 bases; junction bases not matched to a gene: 5. CDR3 protein: CASSAGTSSDTQYF. CDR3 bases: TGCGCCAGCAGCGCCGGGACTAGTTCAGATACGCAGTATTTT.

This chain connects TRBV2 to TRBJ2-5, with D perhaps matching TRBD2 (6 bases). Germline V gene sequence: CDR1 SNHLY, CDR2 FYNNEI. The V end was cut by 8 bases, the J end by 5 bases, with 30 bases between. The length of the CDR3 is 18 residues. The chain's CDR3 is CASPAFPIVGLPRETQYF. CDR3 bases: TGTGCCAGCCCTGCTTTTCCCATAGTGGGACTTCCTCGGGAGACCCAGTACTTC. The whole variable domain, remainder taken from reference TRBV2 and TRBJ2-5, is EPEVTQTPSHQVTQMGQEVILRCVPISNHLYFYWYRQILGQKVEFLVSFYNNEISEKSEIFDDQFSVERPDGSNFTLKIRSTKLEDSAMYFCASPAFPIVGLPRETQYFGPGTRLLVL.

This clonotype was seen at least ten times. The chain employs TRBV2 and TRBJ1-2; no definite D call. The CDR3 runs to 14 residues. Germline CDR1 and CDR2: SNHLY and FYNNEI. V shed 1 base and J shed 8 bases, with 14 bases lying between them. CDR3 loop: CASSEVVTSRGYTF. The CDR3 coding sequence is TGTGCCAGCAGTGAAGTGGTGACGTCAAGAGGCTACACCTTC.

This clonotype was detected many times. V usage is TRBV28 and J usage is TRBJ1-6, with TRBD1 matching over 8 bases. This CDR3 region has 17 residues. Per germline, CDR1 MDHEN and CDR2 SYDVKM. Unmatched junction bases numbered 13, after V lost 5 bases and J lost 7 bases. The DNA for the CDR3 is TGTGCCAGCAGTCTAGATTATTCAGACAGGGGCAATTCACCCCTCCACTTT. This sequence encodes CASSLDYSDRGNSPLHF.

This clonotype was observed many times. The chain recombines TRBV20-1 with TRBJ1-5; 7 bases match TRBD1. V trimming: 3 bases; J trimming: 1 base; junction bases outside the gene matches: 6. Germline CDR1 reads DFQATT; CDR2 reads SNEGSKA (reference sequence). There are 15 residues in the CDR3. Written as DNA, the CDR3 is TGCAGTGCTAGGGGAGGGGGCTGGAGCAATCAGCCCCAGCATTTT. This gives the protein CSARGGGWSNQPQHF.

This clonotype was observed a handful of times. J is TRBJ1-1 and V is TRBV10-2; tentative D call: TRBD1 (5 bases). Trimming removed 6 bases from V and 1 base from J, with 15 bases in between. The CDR3 spans 15 residues. Germline CDR1 is WSHSY and CDR2 is SAAADI. The CDR3 here is CASRDTGRRNTEAFF. In DNA, the CDR3 is TGCGCCAGCAGGGACACAGGAAGAAGGAACACTGAAGCTTTCTTT.

With regard to this clonotype: The junction and the germline gene differ at one end; a read error may be behind it. This sequence joins TRBV7-8 and TRBJ2-7, with 8 bases lining up with TRBD2. The CDR3 runs to 16 residues. CDR1 and CDR2 (germline): SGHVS, FQNEAQ. Written as DNA, the CDR3 is TGTGCCAACAGCCTCACGGGGGGGAGGTTTTCCTACGAGCAGTACTTC. It yields the protein CANSLTGGRFSYEQYF.

Points on this clonotype: A read error may be the cause here, since a much bigger clone is one base away. This chain uses TRBV7-9 with TRBJ1-5, with D possibly being TRBD1 (6 bases). The germline CDR1 and CDR2 sequences are SEHNR and FQNEAQ (reference sequence). Trimming left V 5 bases short and J 6 bases short, with 17 bases between. This CDR3 has 15 amino acids. CDR3 sequence (DNA): TGTGCCAGCAGCCCCTCGTGGGGGCCGGGTCAGCCCCAGCATTTT. Protein: CASSPSWGPGQPQHF.

The V call is TRBV7-9, the J call TRBJ1-2; no clear D gene. Germline values: CDR1 SEHNR, CDR2 FQNEAQ (reference sequence). The length of the CDR3 is 13 residues. Trimming pared 5 bases from V and 7 bases from J, leaving 14 bases between. The CDR3 here is CASSPIGGSGYTF. CDR3 coding DNA: TGTGCCAGCAGCCCGATAGGAGGGTCTGGCTACACCTTC.

CDR3 bases: TGCGCCAGCAGTGAAACTAGCGGCTATCCTCAGTTCTTC. Its protein product is CASSETSGYPQFF. The rearrangement links TRBV10-1 to TRBJ2-1; 8 nucleotides agree with TRBD2. CDR1 and CDR2 (germline): WNHNN, SYGVQD (reference sequence). V lost 3 bases to trimming and J lost 13 bases; unmatched junction nucleotides: 8. The CDR3 is 13 amino acids.